What follows are 13 T cell receptor beta chains derived from one specimen sequenced in a study of cytomegalovirus exposure and HLA in healthy donors. Both 60 Vbeta primers and 13 Jbeta primers went into the PCR. Sequencing used immunoSEQ multiplex PCR; TCRdb keeps in-frame clones, though not all of them. The sample carries roughly 180,000 clones, over 80% recorded once. The sequencing sample was made of PBMCs. These receptors were taken from a boy aged 2 to 9 in good health and CMV-seronegative.

This chain uses TRBV7-7 with TRBJ1-1; TRBD1 matches at 7 bases. Germline V gives CDR1 SSHAT, CDR2 FNYEAQ (reference sequence). The V and J ends lost 5 bases and 1 base, in that order; junction bases with no gene match: 1. The length of the CDR3 is 13 residues. CDR3 nucleotide sequence: TGTGCCAGCAGCCGGGACAGGAACACTGAAGCTTTCTTT. This sequence encodes CASSRDRNTEAFF. Full variable domain (remainder filled in from reference TRBV7-7 and TRBJ1-1): GAGVSQSPRYKVTKRGQDVTLRCDPISSHATLYWYQQALGQGPEFLTYFNYEAQPDKSGLPSDRFSAERPEGSISTLTIQRTEQRDSAMYRCASSRDRNTEAFFGQGTRLTVV.

The rearrangement links TRBV30 to TRBJ2-5; 12 bases align to TRBD2. The CDR3 has 15 amino acids. V shed 5 bases, J shed 3 bases, and the junction held 7 bases outside the gene matches. The V gene's germline CDR1 is GTSNPN and CDR2 SVGIG (reference sequence). CDR3: CAWGPGLAGEETQYF. The CDR3 nucleotides are TGTGCCTGGGGACCGGGACTAGCGGGCGAAGAGACCCAGTACTTC.

The chain joins TRBV7-2 to TRBJ1-3; perhaps TRBD1 as D (5 bases). Looked up from germline, CDR1 is SGHTA and CDR2 is FQGNSA. V was clipped by 2 bases and J by 0 bases, with 14 bases between them. The CDR3 contains 17 residues. The CDR3 DNA reads as TGTGCCAGCAGCTTAAATTCGTGGGGCCTCTCTGGAAACACCATATATTTT. Translated, it gives CASSLNSWGLSGNTIYF. The full variable domain, with the rest looked up from reference TRBV7-2 and TRBJ1-3, is GAGVSQSPSNKVTEKGKDVELRCDPISGHTALYWYRQSLGQGLEFLIYFQGNSAPDKSGLPSDRFSAERTGGSVSTLTIQRTQQEDSAVYLCASSLNSWGLSGNTIYFGEGSWLTVV.

The J gene is TRBJ2-5, the V gene TRBV14; 8 bases agree with TRBD1. Trimming removed 7 bases from V and 5 bases from J; junction bases left unmatched: 6. The germline gives CDR1 SGHDN, CDR2 FVKESK. There are 13 residues in the CDR3. The CDR3 DNA reads as TGTGCCAGCAACGACAGGGGTCTGGAGACCCAGTACTTC. Amino acid sequence: CASNDRGLETQYF.

This chain links TRBV6-1 with TRBJ2-2, with 11 positions matching TRBD1. The CDR3 totals 15 residues. V trimming: 6 bases; J trimming: 4 bases; junction bases outside the gene matches: 4. Germline CDR1 is MNHNS and CDR2 is SASEGT. CDR3 in amino acids: CASRGTGGATGELFF. In DNA, the CDR3 is TGTGCCAGCAGGGGGACAGGGGGTGCCACCGGGGAGCTGTTTTTT.

The chain uses TRBV13 and TRBJ2-3; 11 bases agree with TRBD2. V was pared by 5 bases and J by 6 bases, with 4 bases of the junction left unmatched. Germline V CDR1 and CDR2: PRHDT, FYEKMQ (reference sequence). This CDR3 is built from 14 residues. The CDR3 reads CASSMTSGIDTQYF. Written as DNA, the CDR3 is TGTGCCAGCAGCATGACTAGCGGGATTGATACGCAGTATTTT.

The rearrangement uses TRBV27 and TRBJ2-1; 14 bases align to TRBD2. The trim removed 7 bases at V and 6 bases at J, leaving 5 bases unmatched. The CDR3 runs to 15 residues. Germline V gene lookup returns CDR1 MNHEY and CDR2 SMNVEV (reference sequence). The CDR3 nucleotides are TGTGCCAGCAATACGGGACTAGCGGGAGTCAATGAGCAGTTCTTC. It yields the protein CASNTGLAGVNEQFF.

The CDR3: CASRRDRQTFNYGYTF. For the CDR3, the DNA is TGTGCCAGCAGGAGGGACAGGCAAACTTTTAACTATGGCTACACCTTC. This chain joins TRBV2 and TRBJ1-2, with 8 positions matching TRBD1. The CDR3 has 16 amino acids. Looked up from germline, CDR1 is SNHLY and CDR2 is FYNNEI. V was clipped by 6 bases and J by 1 base; unmatched bases: 10.

The chain carries TRBV29-1 and TRBJ1-2; 9 bases fit TRBD1. The CDR3 is 16 amino acids. Trimming at V came to 7 bases and at J to 0 bases, leaving 12 bases not matched to a gene. CDR1 and CDR2 (germline): SQVTM, ANQGSEA. The CDR3 loop is CSELWDREGSNYGYTF. CDR3 sequence (DNA): TGCAGCGAGCTGTGGGACAGGGAGGGTTCTAACTATGGCTACACCTTC.

The rearrangement uses TRBV6-5 and TRBJ1-2; TRBD1 matches at 7 bases. CDR3 length equals 14 residues. The V segment lost 6 bases and the J segment 6 bases; nucleotides outside the gene matches: 10. Germline V CDR1 and CDR2: MNHEY, SVGAGI. CDR3 coding DNA: TGTGCCAGCAGCCTCGAGACAGGGACCCATGGCTACACCTTC. Translation: CASSLETGTHGYTF.

This clone was seen only a few times. This chain joins TRBV9 and TRBJ2-2, with TRBD2 matching over 7 bases. Trimming removed 0 bases from V and 2 bases from J; junction bases left unmatched: 4. This CDR3 has 16 amino acids. Germline V gene lookup returns CDR1 SGDLS and CDR2 YYNGEE. Here the CDR3 reads CASSVVSGLNTGELFF. CDR3 bases: TGTGCCAGCAGCGTAGTATCGGGACTAAACACCGGGGAGCTGTTTTTT. Full variable domain (outside the CDR3, taken from reference TRBV9 and TRBJ2-2): DSGVTQTPKHLITATGQRVTLRCSPRSGDLSVYWYQQSLDQGLQFLIQYYNGEERAKGNILERFSAQQFPDLHSELNLSSLELGDSALYFCASSVVSGLNTGELFFGEGSRLTVL.

The chain couples TRBV10-2 to TRBJ1-4; no definite D call. The CDR3 is 14 residues long. Germline values: CDR1 WSHSY, CDR2 SAAADI. V lost 6 bases, J lost 7 bases, and 15 bases lay in between. CDR3: CASSLRREGEKLFF. The CDR3 region has the DNA TGCGCCAGCAGCCTGCGAAGGGAGGGTGAAAAACTGTTTTTT.

J is TRBJ2-6 and V is TRBV30; D is ambiguous. V lost 3 bases, J lost 4 bases, and 7 bases lay in between. This CDR3 region has 13 residues. Germline CDR1 is GTSNPN and CDR2 is SVGIG (reference sequence). The CDR3 coding sequence is TGTGCCTGGAGCCCCGTCGGGGCCAACGTCCTGACTTTC. This gives the protein CAWSPVGANVLTF.